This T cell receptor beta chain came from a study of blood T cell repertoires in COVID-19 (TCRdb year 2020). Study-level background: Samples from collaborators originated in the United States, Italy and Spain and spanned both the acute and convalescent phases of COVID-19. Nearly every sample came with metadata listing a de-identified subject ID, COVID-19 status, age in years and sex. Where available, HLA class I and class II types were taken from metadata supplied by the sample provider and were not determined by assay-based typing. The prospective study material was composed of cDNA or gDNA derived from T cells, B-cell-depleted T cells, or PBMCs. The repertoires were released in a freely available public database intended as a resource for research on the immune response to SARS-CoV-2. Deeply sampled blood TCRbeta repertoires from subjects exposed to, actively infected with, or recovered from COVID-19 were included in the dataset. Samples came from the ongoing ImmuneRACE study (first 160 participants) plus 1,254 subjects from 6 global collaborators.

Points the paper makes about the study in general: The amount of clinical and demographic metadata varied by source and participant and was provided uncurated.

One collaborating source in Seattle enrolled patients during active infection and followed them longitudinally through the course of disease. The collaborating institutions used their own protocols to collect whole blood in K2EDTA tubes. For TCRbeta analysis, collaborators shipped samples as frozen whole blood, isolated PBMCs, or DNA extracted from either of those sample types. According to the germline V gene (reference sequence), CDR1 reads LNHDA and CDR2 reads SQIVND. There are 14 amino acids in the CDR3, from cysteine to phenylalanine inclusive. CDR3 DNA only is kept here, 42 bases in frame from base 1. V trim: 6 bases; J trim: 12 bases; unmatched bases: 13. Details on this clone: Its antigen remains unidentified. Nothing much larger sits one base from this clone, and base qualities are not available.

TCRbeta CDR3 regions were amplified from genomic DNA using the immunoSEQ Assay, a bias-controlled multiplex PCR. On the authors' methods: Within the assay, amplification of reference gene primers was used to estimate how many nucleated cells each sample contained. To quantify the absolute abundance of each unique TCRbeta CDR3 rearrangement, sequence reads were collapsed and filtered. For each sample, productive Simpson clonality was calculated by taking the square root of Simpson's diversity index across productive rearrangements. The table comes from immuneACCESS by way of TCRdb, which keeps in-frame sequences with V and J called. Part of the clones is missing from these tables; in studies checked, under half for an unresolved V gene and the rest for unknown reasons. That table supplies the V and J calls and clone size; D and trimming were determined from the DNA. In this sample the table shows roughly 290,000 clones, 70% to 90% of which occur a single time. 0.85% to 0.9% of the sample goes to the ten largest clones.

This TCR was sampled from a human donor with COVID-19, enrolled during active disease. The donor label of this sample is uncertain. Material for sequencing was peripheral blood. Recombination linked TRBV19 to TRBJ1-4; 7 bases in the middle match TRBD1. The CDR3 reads CASSLTGAPVELFF. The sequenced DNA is TGTGCCAGTAGCTTAACAGGGGCCCCAGTGGAACTGTTTTTT.